This TCR beta chain was identified in a study of PD-1 blockade in classical Hodgkin lymphoma. Findings and caveats of the study: Baseline TCR diversity was reportedly lower in newly diagnosed patients than healthy donors.

With regard to this clone: As yet, its antigen is unknown.

Clones were sequenced by immunoSEQ multiplex PCR, and TCRdb holds only the in-frame ones, with some missing. The table records about 93,000 clones, approximately 78% of them present only once. Time point given: cycle 4 day 1 (C4D1), after less than seven weeks of nivolumab. All patients relapsed after autologous stem cell transplantation, and brentuximab vedotin exposure varied. Complete response, partial response or progressive disease were the best responses. This clonotype was sampled from a human donor with classical Hodgkin lymphoma. The starting material was peripheral blood mononuclear cells (PBMCs), obtained before the fourth cycle of nivolumab.

The CDR3 DNA reads TGTGCCAGCAGCGCACAGGGCCCTAGGAGTGGCTACACCTTC. Its protein product is CASSAQGPRSGYTF. The chain couples TRBV13 to TRBJ1-2, with D perhaps TRBD1 (6 bases). This CDR3 spans 14 amino acids. Per the germline V gene, CDR1 is PRHDT and CDR2 is FYEKMQ (reference sequence). V lost 5 bases to trimming and J lost 7 bases, with 17 bases between them.